The rows below give T cell receptor beta chains drawn from one sample of a study of CD8+CD57+ T cells in acquired aplastic anemia. TCRdb re-called the reads with MiXCR, one entry per CDR3 protein. The sample contains around 21,000 distinct CDR3 sequences, 40% of which appear only once. The sequenced material came from CD8+CD57+ T cells sorted from PBMCs. The receptors here all came from a human donor with aplastic anemia. CDR3s leave out the opening cysteine and the closing phenylalanine or tryptophan. D genes are given only for firm matches.

>TRBJ2-5|TRBV2|NA
ASSRTRGLQETQY
>TRBJ2-3|TRBV9|TRBD1
ASSVDGQGSDTQY
>TRBJ2-3|TRBV6-2/TRBV6-3|TRBD1
ASSYDEDRGQDTQY
>TRBJ2-1|TRBV9|TRBD2
ASRGGDSSYNEQF
>TRBJ2-3|TRBV20-1|NA
SARDPPVSGTSTDTQY
>TRBJ2-3|TRBV3-1|NA
ASSREYSDTQY
>TRBJ1-2|TRBV28|NA
ASSFGGDGYT
>TRBJ2-7|TRBV27|TRBD1
ASSLLVGTGVSYEQY
>TRBJ1-6|TRBV6-1|TRBD1
ASRRQGDSPLH
>TRBJ1-6|TRBV20-1|NA
SAAKGAWNSPLH
>TRBJ1-2|TRBV6-1|NA
ASIPPGANYGYT
>TRBJ2-3|TRBV5-5|TRBD1
ASSLDRGRTDTQY
>TRBJ2-7|TRBV6-1|TRBD2
ASSRTGTSGSVLYYERY
>TRBJ2-6|TRBV20-1|NA
SARGQSSGTNVLT
>TRBJ2-3|TRBV7-2|NA
ASSRQGTDTQY
>TRBJ1-4|TRBV24-1|TRBD1
ATSDPGTGGSNEKLF
>TRBJ2-1|TRBV9|TRBD2
ASSLASGRSSYNEQF
>TRBJ1-5|TRBV20-1|TRBD1
SASAWVQGDQPQH
>TRBJ2-1|TRBV7-9|NA
ASSLDVGDTKQF
>TRBJ2-1|TRBV6-1|TRBD2
ASSGLAWSSNEQF
>TRBJ2-7|TRBV7-9|TRBD2
ASSSGGVGSYEQY
>TRBJ2-1|TRBV12-3/TRBV12-4|NA
ASSSSNEQF
>TRBJ2-5|TRBV5-4|TRBD1
ASSLSTGGETQY
>TRBJ1-1|TRBV19|TRBD1
ASSSDRVGTEAF
>TRBJ2-7|TRBV20-1|NA
GAKLEGRYEQY
>TRBJ2-2|TRBV4-1|TRBD2
ASSQGLAGEAGELF
>TRBJ2-2|TRBV7-9|TRBD1
ASSSGTGNTGELF
>TRBJ2-3|TRBV30|TRBD1
AWSPRTGITDTQY
>TRBJ2-3|TRBV20-1|TRBD2
SARDPPVSGRADTQY
>TRBJ2-3|TRBV7-8|TRBD2
ASSSVSGGATDTQY
>TRBJ2-1|TRBV20-1|NA
SARFGALYNEQF
>TRBJ2-3|TRBV12-3/TRBV12-4|TRBD2
ASSFGTTGTDTQY
>TRBJ1-1|TRBV19|TRBD1
ASRWTGDLEAF